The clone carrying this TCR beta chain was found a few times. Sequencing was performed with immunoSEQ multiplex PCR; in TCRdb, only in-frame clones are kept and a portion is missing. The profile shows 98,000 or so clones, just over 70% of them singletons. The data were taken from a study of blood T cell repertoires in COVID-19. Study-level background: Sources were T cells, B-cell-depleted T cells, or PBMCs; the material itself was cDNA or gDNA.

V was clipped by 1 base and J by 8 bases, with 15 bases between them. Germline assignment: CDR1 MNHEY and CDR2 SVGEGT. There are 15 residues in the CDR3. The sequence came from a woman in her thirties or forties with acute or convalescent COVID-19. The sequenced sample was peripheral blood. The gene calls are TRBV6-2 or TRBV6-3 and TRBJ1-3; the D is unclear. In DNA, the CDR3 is TGTGCCAGCAGTTACTTCCAAGCGGCCGGGGACACCATATATTTT. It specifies CASSYFQAAGDTIYF.